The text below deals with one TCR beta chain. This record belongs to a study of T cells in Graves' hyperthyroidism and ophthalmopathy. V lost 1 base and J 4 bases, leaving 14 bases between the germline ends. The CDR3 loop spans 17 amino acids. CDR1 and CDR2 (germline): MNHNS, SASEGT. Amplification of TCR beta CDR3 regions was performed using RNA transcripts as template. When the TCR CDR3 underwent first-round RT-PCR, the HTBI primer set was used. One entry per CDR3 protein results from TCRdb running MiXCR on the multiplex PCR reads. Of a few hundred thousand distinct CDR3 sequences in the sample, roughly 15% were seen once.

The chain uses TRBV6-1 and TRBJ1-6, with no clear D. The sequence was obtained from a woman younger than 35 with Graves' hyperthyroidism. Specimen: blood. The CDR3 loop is CASSEVSETSYNSPLHF. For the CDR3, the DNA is TGTGCCAGCAGTGAAGTTTCAGAAACTTCTTATAATTCACCCCTCCACTTT.